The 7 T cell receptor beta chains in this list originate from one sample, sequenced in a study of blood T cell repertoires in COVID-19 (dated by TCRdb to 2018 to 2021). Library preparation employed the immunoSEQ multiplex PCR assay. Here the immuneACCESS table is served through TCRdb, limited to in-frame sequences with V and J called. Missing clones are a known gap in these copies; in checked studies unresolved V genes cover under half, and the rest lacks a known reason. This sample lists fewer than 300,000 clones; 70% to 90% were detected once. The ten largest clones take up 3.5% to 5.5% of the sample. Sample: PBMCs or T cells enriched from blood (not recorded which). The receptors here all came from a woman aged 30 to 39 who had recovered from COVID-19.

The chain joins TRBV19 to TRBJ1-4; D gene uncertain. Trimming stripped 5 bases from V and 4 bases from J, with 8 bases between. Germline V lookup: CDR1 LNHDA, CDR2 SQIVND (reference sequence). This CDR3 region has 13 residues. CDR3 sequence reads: CASSFQFNEKLFF. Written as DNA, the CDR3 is TGTGCCAGTAGTTTTCAGTTTAATGAAAAACTGTTTTTT. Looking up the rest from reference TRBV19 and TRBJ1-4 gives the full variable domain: DGGITQSPKYLFRKEGQNVTLSCEQNLNHDAMYWYRQDPGQGLRLIYYSQIVNDFQKGDIAEGYSVSREKKESFPLTVTSAQKNPTAFYLCASSFQFNEKLFFGSGTQLSVL.

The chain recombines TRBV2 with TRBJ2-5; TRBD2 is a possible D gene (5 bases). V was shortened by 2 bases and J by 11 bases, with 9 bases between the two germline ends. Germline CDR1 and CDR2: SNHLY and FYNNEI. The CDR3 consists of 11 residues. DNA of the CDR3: TGTGCCAGCAGTGAAAGTCGGGGACAGTACTTC. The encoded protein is CASSESRGQYF.

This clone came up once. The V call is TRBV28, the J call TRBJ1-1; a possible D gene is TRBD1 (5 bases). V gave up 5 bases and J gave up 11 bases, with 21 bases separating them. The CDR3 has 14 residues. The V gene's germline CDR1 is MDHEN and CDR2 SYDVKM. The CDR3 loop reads CASSPGTREVRAFF. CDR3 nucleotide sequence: TGTGCCAGCAGTCCGGGGACTCGCGAGGTTCGGGCTTTCTTT.

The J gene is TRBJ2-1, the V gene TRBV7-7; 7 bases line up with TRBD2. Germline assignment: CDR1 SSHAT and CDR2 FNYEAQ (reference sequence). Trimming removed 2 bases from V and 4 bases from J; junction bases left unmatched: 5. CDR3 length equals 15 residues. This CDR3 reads CASSLNSREYNEQFF. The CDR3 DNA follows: TGTGCCAGCAGCTTAAACTCGCGGGAGTACAATGAGCAGTTCTTC.

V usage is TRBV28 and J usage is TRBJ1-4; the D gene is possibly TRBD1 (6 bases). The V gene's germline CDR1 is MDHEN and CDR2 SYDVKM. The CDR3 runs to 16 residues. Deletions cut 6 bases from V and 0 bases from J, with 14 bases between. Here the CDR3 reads CASRSWNRATNEKLFF. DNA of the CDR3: TGTGCCAGCAGGTCCTGGAACAGGGCAACTAATGAAAAACTGTTTTTT.

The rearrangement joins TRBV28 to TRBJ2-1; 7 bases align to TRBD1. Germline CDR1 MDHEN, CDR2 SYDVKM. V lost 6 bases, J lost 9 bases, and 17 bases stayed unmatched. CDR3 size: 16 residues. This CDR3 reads CASRIIRQGKGGEQFF. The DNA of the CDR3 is TGTGCCAGCAGGATAATTCGACAGGGTAAGGGCGGTGAGCAGTTCTTC. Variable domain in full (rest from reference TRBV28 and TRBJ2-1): DVKVTQSSRYLVKRTGEKVFLECVQDMDHENMFWYRQDPGLGLRLIYFSYDVKMKEKGDIPEGYSVSREKKERFSLILESASTNQTSMYLCASRIIRQGKGGEQFFGPGTRLTVL.

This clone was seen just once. CDR3 in amino acids: CASSPLSGVDTGELFF. The CDR3 bases are TGTGCCAGCTCACCACTTTCGGGGGTGGACACCGGGGAGCTGTTTTTT. V is TRBV18 and J is TRBJ2-2; D is possibly TRBD2 (6 bases). CDR1 and CDR2 from the germline V gene are KGHSH and LQKENI. The CDR3 extends over 16 amino acids. V was shortened by 1 base and J by 3 bases, with 12 bases between the two germline ends.